Listed below are T cell receptor beta chains from one sample, sequenced in a study of CD8 T cells in ankylosing spondylitis. Each CDR3 protein gets one entry after TCRdb re-called the 5' RACE reads with MiXCR. This table holds 250,000 or so distinct CDR3 sequences, about 24% found once. The sample taken for sequencing was blood, either unsorted or a sorted T cell fraction (not recorded which). These TCRs come from a male donor with ankylosing spondylitis or in good health (not recorded which). CDR3s include the opening cysteine and the closing phenylalanine or tryptophan. A D gene is named only where the DNA matches it firmly. Clone size is not always given. Where it is, it says once, few, many or a class for expanded clones.

CDR3 DNA	CDR3 protein	J gene	clone size	D gene	V gene
TGTGCCAGCAGTATAGTGAATCAGGATACGCAGTATTTT	CASSIVNQDTQYF	TRBJ2-3	-	-	TRBV12-3/TRBV12-4
TGTGCCAGCAGCCGTGGGGGCTATGGCTACACCTTC	CASSRGGYGYTF	TRBJ1-2	many	-	TRBV7-9
TGCAGTGCTAGATGGCAGCAAGAGACCCAGTACTTC	CSARWQQETQYF	TRBJ2-5	many	-	TRBV20-1
TGCAGTGCTAGAATAAGGACAGGCTACGGCTACACCTTC	CSARIRTGYGYTF	TRBJ1-2	-	TRBD1	TRBV20-1
TGTGCCATCAGCCGTAACCCGGGACTAGCGGGGCTGGAGCAGTTCTTC	CAISRNPGLAGLEQFF	TRBJ2-1	-	TRBD2	TRBV10-3
TGTACCCTCAGTTTTAATTTCCACCGCGCAGGGGCCTACAATGAGCAGTTCTTC	CTLSFNFHRAGAYNEQFF	TRBJ2-1	once	-	TRBV7-3
TGTGCCAGCAGCTCCTCCCGGGGAACCTACAATGAGCAGTTCTTC	CASSSSRGTYNEQFF	TRBJ2-1	-	-	TRBV7-3
TGCAGTGCCACCGCAGCTAGCGGGGGGGCACGAGATACGCAGTATTTT	CSATAASGGARDTQYF	TRBJ2-3	few	TRBD2	TRBV20-1
TGTGCCAGCAGTCCCCTGTGGGGACTAGCGGACATGTACGAGCAGTACTTC	CASSPLWGLADMYEQYF	TRBJ2-7	many	TRBD2	TRBV28
TGCAGTGCTAATGCCGGGACAGGGGGCAACTATGGCTACACCTTC	CSANAGTGGNYGYTF	TRBJ1-2	few	TRBD1	TRBV20-1
TGCAGTGCTAGGGGACAGGTTAACACTGAAGCTTTCTTT	CSARGQVNTEAFF	TRBJ1-1	-	TRBD1	TRBV20-1
TGTGCCAGCAGTTCCTCGGAGAAGGGTGAAAAACTGTTTTTT	CASSSSEKGEKLFF	TRBJ1-4	few	-	TRBV12-3/TRBV12-4
TGCAGTGCTAGGGTGGGACAGGACTACAATGAGCAGTTCTTC	CSARVGQDYNEQFF	TRBJ2-1	-	TRBD1	TRBV20-1
TGTGCCAGCAGTCCGCTGGGACGGATCAGCACAGATACGCAGTATTTT	CASSPLGRISTDTQYF	TRBJ2-3	few	-	TRBV12-3/TRBV12-4
TGTGCCATCGCTTTGGGGGAGTACCAAGAGACCCAGTACTTC	CAIALGEYQETQYF	TRBJ2-5	few	-	TRBV10-3
TGTGCCAGCAGCTGGACAGGGAAGGAGACCCAGTACTTC	CASSWTGKETQYF	TRBJ2-5	-	TRBD1	TRBV7-6
TGCAGTGCTAGAGATTGGAGCGGGGGGTCCCAAGAGACCCAGTACTTC	CSARDWSGGSQETQYF	TRBJ2-5	few	TRBD2	TRBV20-1
TGTGCCAGCAGCTCCCTGATAAGCCGGGACAGCGGAGGGAGAACCCTCCACTTT	CASSSLISRDSGGRTLHF	TRBJ1-6	many	TRBD1	TRBV11-2
TGTGCTTGGGGGGGGATGATCTACGAGCAGTACTTC	CAWGGMIYEQYF	TRBJ2-7	few	TRBD2	TRBV7-3
TGCAGTGCCCGGGGACTAGGCGGTACAGATACGCAGTATTTT	CSARGLGGTDTQYF	TRBJ2-3	many	TRBD2	TRBV20-1
TGTGCCACCAGCCGAGCTCCCTCGACTAGTCTCGCAGATACGCAGTATTTT	CATSRAPSTSLADTQYF	TRBJ2-3	many	-	TRBV15
TGCAGTGCTAGAGGATTCACAGGGCTTCAGCCCCAGCATTTT	CSARGFTGLQPQHF	TRBJ1-5	few	-	TRBV20-1
TGCAGCGTTGCTAAGACAGGAGGGGGAGATACGCAGTATTTT	CSVAKTGGGDTQYF	TRBJ2-3	few	-	TRBV29-1
TGTGCCAGCAGTGAGTCTGAGCGGGGGGCTACCCAAGAGACCCAGTACTTC	CASSESERGATQETQYF	TRBJ2-5	-	TRBD2	TRBV2
TGCAGTGCTAGAGCGCGGGGGTTATATAATGAGCAGTTCTTC	CSARARGLYNEQFF	TRBJ2-1	few	TRBD2	TRBV20-1
TGTGCCAGCAGCTTAGGGGCAGGGGGCCACAATGAGCAGTTCTTC	CASSLGAGGHNEQFF	TRBJ2-1	-	TRBD1	TRBV7-7
TGTGCCAGCAGCATCGGCGCTGATTACGAGCAGTACTTC	CASSIGADYEQYF	TRBJ2-7	few	-	TRBV7-8
TGCGCCAGCAGCTTGGTTGACAGCACCTACAATGAGCAGTTCTTC	CASSLVDSTYNEQFF	TRBJ2-1	few	-	TRBV5-1
TGTGCCAGCAGTTCGCCGGGACAGGGGGCCTACGAGCAGTACTTC	CASSSPGQGAYEQYF	TRBJ2-7	many	TRBD1	TRBV12-3/TRBV12-4
TGTGCCAGCAGTGTAAATGGGGGCTATGGCTACACCTTC	CASSVNGGYGYTF	TRBJ1-2	few	-	TRBV2
TGCTGTGCTAGTGATGTTGGGACTAGCGGCTTTACCTACGAGCAGTACTTC	CCASDVGTSGFTYEQYF	TRBJ2-7	once	TRBD2	TRBV20-1
TGTGCCAGCAGCGTAAGTGGCACTGATACAGATACGCAGTATTTT	CASSVSGTDTDTQYF	TRBJ2-3	-	-	TRBV12-3/TRBV12-4
TGTGCCACCAGTGATTTAGAGCAAAACGAGCAGTACTTC	CATSDLEQNEQYF	TRBJ2-7	-	-	TRBV24-1
TGTGCCAGCAGCTTAGATCAGGTGTATTGGGGGACAGGGACTCAAGAGACCCAGTACTTC	CASSLDQVYWGTGTQETQYF	TRBJ2-5	few	TRBD1	TRBV11-2
TGTGCCATCAGCCTCGACAGGGAGCACACAGATACGCAGTATTTT	CAISLDREHTDTQYF	TRBJ2-3	-	TRBD1	TRBV10-3
TGTGCCTGCCGGGACAGGGTTGAAGATGAGCAGTTCTTC	CACRDRVEDEQFF	TRBJ2-1	-	TRBD1	TRBV2
TGTGCCAGCAGCCTTGACAGAAACAATGAGCAGTTCTTC	CASSLDRNNEQFF	TRBJ2-1	many	-	TRBV7-8
TGTGCCACCAGTGAACAGAGAGGGGGGACAGATACGCAGTATTTT	CATSEQRGGTDTQYF	TRBJ2-3	-	-	TRBV24-1
TGTGCCAGCAGGACGTATCACGGACGGATTAGGGAGACCCAGTACTTC	CASRTYHGRIRETQYF	TRBJ2-5	many	-	TRBV27
TGCAGTGCTAGAGCTAGCGGGGGATTCAACACCGGGGAGCTGTTTTTT	CSARASGGFNTGELFF	TRBJ2-2	-	TRBD2	TRBV20-1
TGTGCCAGCAGCCGGGACGGGAACACTGAAGCTTTCTTT	CASSRDGNTEAFF	TRBJ1-1	many	-	TRBV7-2
TGTGCCAGCAGTGGTAGGCGAGCCCCACAAGAGACCCAGTACTTC	CASSGRRAPQETQYF	TRBJ2-5	few	-	TRBV7-9
TGTGCCAGCAGCCCTACTACTCCCAGCGGGGGAAGCTCCTACGAGCAGTACTTC	CASSPTTPSGGSSYEQYF	TRBJ2-7	-	TRBD2	TRBV11-2
TGTGCCAGCAACAGGGGGCGAGGGTACGAGCAGTACTTC	CASNRGRGYEQYF	TRBJ2-7	many	TRBD1	TRBV6-1
TGCGCCAGCAGTGACGGATCGTTGGAGACCCAGTACTTC	CASSDGSLETQYF	TRBJ2-5	many	-	TRBV10-1
TGTGCCACCGGCAGGGTCTCCTACAATGAGCAGTTCTTC	CATGRVSYNEQFF	TRBJ2-1	few	-	TRBV6-1
TGTGCCAGTAGTAGGGCAGGGTATTTGGATACGCAGTATTTT	CASSRAGYLDTQYF	TRBJ2-3	-	-	TRBV19
TGTGCCAGCAGCAATCGAGACAGGTCCTATGGCTACACCTTC	CASSNRDRSYGYTF	TRBJ1-2	-	-	TRBV7-8
TGCAGCGTTGAAGTTTCTGAGCAGTTCTTC	CSVEVSEQFF	TRBJ2-1	few	-	TRBV29-1
TGTGCCAGCAGCTTGAGAGACAGGGTAGGAAATCAGCCCCAGCATTTT	CASSLRDRVGNQPQHF	TRBJ1-5	-	TRBD1	TRBV7-8
TGCAGCCTCGGGGGGGAGCGGGGATTCGGAGATACGCAGTATTTT	CSLGGERGFGDTQYF	TRBJ2-3	few	TRBD2	TRBV29-1
TGTGCCAGCTCACCGGGGGACTCCTACGAGCAGTACTTC	CASSPGDSYEQYF	TRBJ2-7	-	-	TRBV18
TGTGCCAGCAGTGTCGCGGACCGCGAGCAGTACTTC	CASSVADREQYF	TRBJ2-7	-	-	TRBV25-1
TGCAGTGCCGGACCGGGACAGGGCAATTCACCCCTCCACTTT	CSAGPGQGNSPLHF	TRBJ1-6	-	TRBD1	TRBV20-1
TGTGCCAGCAGCGGAACAGGGGGATACTCCGGGGAGCTGTTTTTT	CASSGTGGYSGELFF	TRBJ2-2	many	TRBD1	TRBV5-6
TGCAGCGCCCGACGGATTCAAGAGACCCAGTACTTC	CSARRIQETQYF	TRBJ2-5	few	-	TRBV29-1
TGCAGCGTTGCGGCCGGTGGGTCCACCGGGGAGCTGTTTTTT	CSVAAGGSTGELFF	TRBJ2-2	many	-	TRBV29-1